This T cell receptor beta chain was retrieved from a study of cytomegalovirus exposure and HLA in healthy donors. Study-level findings and limits: The study flagged some 170 TCR beta chains as cytomegalovirus-associated.

In the case of this clone: Antigen unknown.

PCR used 60 Vbeta primers and 13 Jbeta primers. In the study's own analysis: It was a later analysis that counted 83 million or so unique TCR beta chains, of which approximately 9.9 million were shared. Some clones are missing from TCRdb's copy, which holds only in-frame ones; the method was immunoSEQ multiplex PCR. V, J and clone size reflect that table, while D and trimming were determined from the DNA. The table includes almost 200,000 clones, about 80% detected once. Sequenced material: PBMCs. This receptor was obtained from a man aged 25 to 40 in good health and CMV-seronegative.

The CDR3 sequence is CASEGGLAQETQYF. In DNA, the CDR3 is TGTGCCAGCGAGGGGGGGCTGGCTCAAGAGACCCAGTACTTC. The rearrangement uses TRBV11-2 and TRBJ2-5, with TRBD2 as a possible D gene (7 bases). The CDR3 contains 14 residues. Germline V lookup: CDR1 SGHAT, CDR2 FQNNGV. V gave up 8 bases and J gave up 2 bases, with 15 bases separating them.